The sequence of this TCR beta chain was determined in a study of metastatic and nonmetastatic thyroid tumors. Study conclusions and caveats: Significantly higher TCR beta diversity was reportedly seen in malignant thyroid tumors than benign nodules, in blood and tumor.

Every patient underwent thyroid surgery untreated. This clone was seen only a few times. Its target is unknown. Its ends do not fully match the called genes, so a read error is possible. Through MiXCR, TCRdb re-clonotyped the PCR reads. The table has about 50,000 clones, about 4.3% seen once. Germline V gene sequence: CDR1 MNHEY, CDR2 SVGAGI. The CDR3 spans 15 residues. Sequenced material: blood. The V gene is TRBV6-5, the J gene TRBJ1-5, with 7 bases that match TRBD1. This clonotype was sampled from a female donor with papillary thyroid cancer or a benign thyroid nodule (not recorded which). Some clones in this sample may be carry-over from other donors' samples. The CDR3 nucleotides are TGTGCCATCAGTTACTCTTGGACAGGAAATCAGCCCCAGCATTTT. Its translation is CAISYSWTGNQPQHF.